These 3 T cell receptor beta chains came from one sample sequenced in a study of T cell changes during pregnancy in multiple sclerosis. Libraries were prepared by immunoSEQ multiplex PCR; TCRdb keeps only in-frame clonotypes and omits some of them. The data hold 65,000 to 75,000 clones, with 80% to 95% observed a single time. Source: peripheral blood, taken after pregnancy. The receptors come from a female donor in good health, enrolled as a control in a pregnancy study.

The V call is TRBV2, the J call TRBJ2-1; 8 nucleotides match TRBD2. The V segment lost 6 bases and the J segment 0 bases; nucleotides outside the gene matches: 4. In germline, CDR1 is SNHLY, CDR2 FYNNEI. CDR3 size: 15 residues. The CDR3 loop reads CASRSRGGSYNEQFF. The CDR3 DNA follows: TGTGCCAGCAGATCCCGGGGGGGCTCCTACAATGAGCAGTTCTTC.

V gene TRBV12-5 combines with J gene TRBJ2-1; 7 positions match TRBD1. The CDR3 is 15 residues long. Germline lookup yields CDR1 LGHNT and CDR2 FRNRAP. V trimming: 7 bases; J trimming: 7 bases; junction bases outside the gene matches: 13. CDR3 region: CASADDRVLWNEQFF. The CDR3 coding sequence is TGTGCTAGTGCCGACGACAGGGTCTTGTGGAATGAGCAGTTCTTC. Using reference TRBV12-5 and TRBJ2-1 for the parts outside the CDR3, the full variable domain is DARVTQTPRHKVTEMGQEVTMRCQPILGHNTVFWYRQTMMQGLELLAYFRNRAPLDDSGMPKDRFSAEMPDATLATLKIQPSEPRDSAVYFCASADDRVLWNEQFFGPGTRLTVL.

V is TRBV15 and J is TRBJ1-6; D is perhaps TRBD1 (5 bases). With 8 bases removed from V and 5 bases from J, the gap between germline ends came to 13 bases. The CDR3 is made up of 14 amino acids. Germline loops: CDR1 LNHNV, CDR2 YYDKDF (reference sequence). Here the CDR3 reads CATLDSQNNSPLHF. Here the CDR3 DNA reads TGTGCCACCTTAGACAGCCAAAATAATTCACCCCTCCACTTT.